This T cell receptor (beta chain) was identified during a study of T cell repertoires in ileal Crohn's disease. As for the study in general: The M6 sample came from neoterminal ileum during colonoscopy after surgery. General study results and limits: All patients with clonality above 26.8% had endoscopic recurrence.

TCRdb keeps only in-frame clones here, not all; method: immunoSEQ multiplex PCR. The sample contains more than 60,000 clones, 70% to 90% of which appear only once. Time point of the sample: neoterminal ileum biopsy at postoperative endoscopy, about 6 months after surgery. This clone was recorded once. Its antigen is not known. Sequenced sample: ileal tissue. The receptor's source is an adult with Crohn's disease.

CDR3 nucleotide sequence: TGTGCCAGCTCACCACTCCTCGTGGGAGACACAGATACGCAGTATTTT. Its translation is CASSPLLVGDTDTQYF. V usage is TRBV18 and J usage is TRBJ2-3; maybe TRBD2 (5 bases). Germline CDR1 KGHSH, CDR2 LQKENI. The CDR3 has 16 residues. Trimming stripped 1 base from V and 2 bases from J, with 13 bases between.